This TCR beta chain originates from a study of blood T cell repertoires in COVID-19. Study in general: Whether acute or convalescent, the COVID-19 samples came from the United States, Italy and Spain. PBMCs, B-cell-depleted T cells, or T cells provided the cDNA or gDNA that made up the material.

A single count supports this clone. This table comes from immunoSEQ multiplex PCR, and its TCRdb copy is limited to in-frame clones, with some not included. The sample carries about 190,000 clones, roughly 78% recorded once. This CDR3 has 15 amino acids. Trimming at V came to 1 base and at J to 1 base, leaving 3 bases not matched to a gene. From germline, CDR1 is KGHSH and CDR2 LQKENI. This chain uses TRBV18 with TRBJ1-1; 7 bases line up with TRBD1. The receptor comes from a woman older than 75 with active or convalescent COVID-19. Specimen: peripheral blood. The CDR3 region is CASSPRQGQNTEAFF. CDR3 bases: TGTGCCAGCTCACCACGACAGGGACAGAACACTGAAGCTTTCTTT.